This T cell receptor (beta chain) comes out of a study of molecular identifiers for immune sequencing clone quantification. A single record per CDR3 protein comes from TCRdb applying MiXCR to the PCR reads. The profile covers about 320,000 distinct CDR3 sequences, with 24% appearing a single time and around 0.7% taken by the ten largest. Overall study findings and caveats: Highly expanded clones may be undercounted when identical TCR molecules share barcodes.

This clonotype showed up many times. What it binds is not known. CDR3 length: 19 residues. Germline V gene lookup returns CDR1 SGHDT and CDR2 YYEEEE. Trimming removed 3 bases from V and 2 bases from J; junction bases left unmatched: 15. This receptor was identified in a human donor in good health. Some libraries in this study had Jurkat cell RNA spiked in. Material: naive CD8+ T cells from blood, with Jurkat cell RNA spiked in. Subset defined: FACS-sorted CD8+CD4-CCR7+CD45RA+ naive T cells. The rearrangement uses TRBV5-6 and TRBJ1-5, with TRBD1 matching over 9 bases. CDR3 coding DNA: TGTGCCAGCAGCTCAAACCGCCGGGACAGGGAGAATGGCAATCAGCCCCAGCATTTT. Translation: CASSSNRRDRENGNQPQHF.